This TCR beta chain was identified in a study of T cell responses to AZD1222 COVID-19 vaccine. Germline V gene data show CDR1 as SGHDT and CDR2 as YYEEEE. The CDR3 sequence is 15 residues long. V dropped 1 base and J dropped 5; count of bases not matched to a gene: 8. TCRdb's table, derived via immunoSEQ multiplex PCR, lists solely in-frame clones and lacks some. The repertoire holds over 100,000 clones, with 80% to 90% as singletons. The sample in question was peripheral blood, obtained 28 days after the second AZD1222 dose. The TCR originated in an adult who received the AZD1222 COVID-19 vaccine. The rearrangement links TRBV5-6 to TRBJ2-5; TRBD1 agrees at 7 bases. DNA for the CDR3: TGTGCCAGCAGCTTGCCACTGGGGACAGACGAGACCCAGTACTTC. Amino acid sequence: CASSLPLGTDETQYF.